This TCR beta chain was documented in a study of T cell repertoires in cytomegalovirus infection. The study's findings and limits: Identification of carriers of CMV plus the relevant HLA was achieved through cumulative public TCR beta family frequency. It was HLA-C-restricted CMV-specific TCR beta clonotypes that dominated the response ex vivo.

Trimming stripped 3 bases from V and 3 bases from J, with 8 bases between. This CDR3 is built from 13 residues. CDR1 is SGHTA and CDR2 is FQGNSA in the germline V gene. This clonotype was recorded many times. Its antigen is unknown. TCRdb reanalysed the reads using MiXCR and keeps one entry per CDR3 protein. Of over 250,000 distinct CDR3 sequences in the sample, around 20% are singletons; the top ten hold roughly a fifth. The chain joins TRBV7-2 to TRBJ1-1; D not certain. This specimen was cultured PBMCs, taken from culture after CMV antigen stimulation. This TCR was sampled from a human donor in good health (CMV status not recorded). Some clones in this sample may be carry-over from other donors' samples. CDR3 loop: CASSLDPDTEAFF. CDR3 nucleotides: TGTGCCAGCAGCTTGGACCCCGACACTGAAGCTTTCTTT.